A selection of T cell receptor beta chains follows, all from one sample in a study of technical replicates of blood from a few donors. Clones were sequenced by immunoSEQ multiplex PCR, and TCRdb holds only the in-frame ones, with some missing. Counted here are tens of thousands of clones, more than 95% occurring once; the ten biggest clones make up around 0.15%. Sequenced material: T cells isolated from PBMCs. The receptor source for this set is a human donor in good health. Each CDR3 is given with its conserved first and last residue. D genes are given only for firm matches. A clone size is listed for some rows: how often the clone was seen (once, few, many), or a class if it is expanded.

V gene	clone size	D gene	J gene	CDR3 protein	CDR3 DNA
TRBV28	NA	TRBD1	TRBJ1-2	CASGSPGQGNYGYTF	TGTGCCAGCGGGTCACCGGGACAGGGAAACTATGGCTACACCTTC
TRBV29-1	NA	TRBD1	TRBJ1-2	CSVWTGGGYTF	TGCAGCGTTTGGACAGGAGGAGGCTACACCTTC
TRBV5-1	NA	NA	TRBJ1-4	CASSLGQGTNEKLFF	TGCGCCAGCAGCTTGGGCCAGGGGACTAATGAAAAACTGTTTTTT
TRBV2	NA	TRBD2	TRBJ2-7	CASSRTSGDYEQYF	TGTGCCAGCAGCAGGACTAGCGGGGACTACGAGCAGTACTTC
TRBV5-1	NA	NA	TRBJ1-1	CASSPSPDKNTEAFF	TGCGCCAGCAGTCCAAGCCCTGACAAGAACACTGAAGCTTTCTTT
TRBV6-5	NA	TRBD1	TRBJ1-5	CASSSGQGWEPQHF	TGTGCCAGCAGTTCGGGACAGGGGTGGGAGCCCCAGCATTTT
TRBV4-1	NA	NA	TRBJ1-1	CASSQAQLNTEAFF	TGCGCCAGCAGCCAAGCTCAGTTGAACACTGAAGCTTTCTTT
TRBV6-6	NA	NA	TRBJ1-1	CASSYRSDQEAFF	TGTGCCAGCAGTTACCGATCCGATCAGGAAGCTTTCTTT
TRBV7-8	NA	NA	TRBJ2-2	CASSLARRPNTGELFF	TGTGCCAGCAGCTTAGCTAGGCGGCCGAACACCGGGGAGCTGTTTTTT
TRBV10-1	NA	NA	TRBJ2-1	CASSAGSTAPINEQFF	TGCGCCAGCAGTGCAGGGTCTACAGCGCCGATCAATGAGCAGTTCTTC
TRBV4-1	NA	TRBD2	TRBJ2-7	CASSQDLVTSGTPLYEQYF	TGCGCCAGCAGCCAAGATCTTGTGACTAGCGGGACCCCTCTCTACGAGCAGTACTTC
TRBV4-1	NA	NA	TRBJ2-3	CASSQEGLASTDTQYF	TGCGCCAGCAGCCAAGAGGGTCTAGCAAGCACAGATACGCAGTATTTT
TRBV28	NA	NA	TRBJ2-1	CASSSSNEQFF	TGTGCCAGCTCTTCTTCCAATGAGCAGTTCTTC
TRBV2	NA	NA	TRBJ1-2	CASSRPGIYGYTF	TGTGCCAGCAGTCGTCCCGGGATCTATGGCTACACCTTC
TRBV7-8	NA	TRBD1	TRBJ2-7	CASRPDRGSYEQYF	TGTGCCAGCAGGCCGGACAGGGGTTCCTACGAGCAGTACTTC
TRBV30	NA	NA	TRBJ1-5	CAWSGSDGGNQPQHF	TGTGCCTGGAGTGGATCGGATGGAGGCAATCAGCCCCAGCATTTT
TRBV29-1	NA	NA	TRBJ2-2	CSATERMNTGELFF	TGCAGCGCGACAGAAAGAATGAACACCGGGGAGCTGTTTTTT
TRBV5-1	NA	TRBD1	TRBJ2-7	CASSPGDREGHEQYF	TGCGCCAGCAGCCCAGGGGACAGGGAAGGTCACGAGCAGTACTTC
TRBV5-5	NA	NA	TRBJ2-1	CASSSLLGIYNEQFF	TGTGCCAGCAGCTCCCTACTAGGGATCTACAATGAGCAGTTCTTC
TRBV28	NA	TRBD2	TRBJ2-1	CASSFPYRLAGGGYNEQFF	TGTGCCAGCAGTTTCCCCTACCGACTAGCGGGAGGGGGTTACAATGAGCAGTTCTTC
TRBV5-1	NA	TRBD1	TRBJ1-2	CASRPAQGVYGYTF	TGCGCCAGCAGACCTGCACAGGGGGTCTATGGCTACACCTTC
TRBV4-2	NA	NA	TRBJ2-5	CASGFTGNEKETQYF	TGTGCCAGCGGATTCACGGGAAATGAAAAAGAGACCCAGTACTTC
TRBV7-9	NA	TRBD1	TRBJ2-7	CASWYYGGDRSYEQYF	TGTGCCAGCTGGTATTATGGAGGGGACAGGTCCTACGAGCAGTACTTC
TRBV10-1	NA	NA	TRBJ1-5	CASSAGIGQPQHF	TGCGCCAGCAGTGCAGGGATTGGTCAGCCCCAGCATTTT
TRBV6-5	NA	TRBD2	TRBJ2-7	CASSPGGSEQYF	TGTGCCAGCAGTCCCGGGGGGAGCGAGCAGTACTTC
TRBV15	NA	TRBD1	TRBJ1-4	CATSNYRGLEKLFF	TGTGCCACCAGCAATTATAGGGGGCTTGAAAAACTGTTTTTT
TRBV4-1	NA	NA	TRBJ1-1	CASSQVPGEDTEAFF	TGCGCCAGCAGCCAAGTGCCGGGGGAGGACACTGAAGCTTTCTTT
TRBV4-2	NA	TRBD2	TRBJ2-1	CASSQLLASGGNEQFF	TGTGCCAGCAGCCAACTCCTAGCTAGCGGGGGTAATGAGCAGTTCTTC
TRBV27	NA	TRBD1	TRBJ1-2	CASSPGGGGYTF	TGTGCCAGCAGCCCAGGGGGCGGTGGCTACACCTTC
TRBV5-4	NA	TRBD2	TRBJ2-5	CASSLGGTSGPWSQYF	TGTGCCAGCAGCTTAGGTGGGACTAGCGGGCCCTGGTCCCAGTACTTC
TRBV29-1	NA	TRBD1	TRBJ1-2	CSSRQGTNYGYTF	TGCAGCTCTCGACAGGGGACTAACTATGGCTACACCTTC
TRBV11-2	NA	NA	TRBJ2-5	CASSLIDRPQETQYF	TGTGCCAGCAGCTTAATAGACAGGCCGCAAGAGACCCAGTACTTC
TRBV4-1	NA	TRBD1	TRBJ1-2	CASRPITGQGANGYTF	TGCGCCAGCAGACCTATTACGGGACAGGGGGCGAATGGCTACACCTTC
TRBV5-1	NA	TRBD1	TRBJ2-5	CASSVQGDQETQYF	TGCGCCAGCAGCGTACAGGGGGACCAAGAGACCCAGTACTTC
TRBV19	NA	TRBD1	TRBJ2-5	CASSPQDRGLQETQYF	TGTGCCAGTAGTCCACAGGACAGGGGGCTTCAAGAGACCCAGTACTTC
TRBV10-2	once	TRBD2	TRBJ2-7	CASTRLAGGSYEQYF	TGCGCCAGCACCCGACTAGCGGGAGGGTCCTACGAGCAGTACTTC
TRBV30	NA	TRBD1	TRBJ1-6	CAWSVLDRDNSPLHF	TGTGCCTGGAGTGTACTAGACAGGGATAATTCACCCCTCCACTTT
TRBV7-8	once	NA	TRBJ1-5	CASRPTRDSNQPQHF	TGTGCCAGCAGGCCCACCCGGGATAGCAATCAGCCCCAGCATTTT
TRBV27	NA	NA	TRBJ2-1	CASSLFPGLQGPNEQFF	TGTGCCAGCAGTTTATTTCCGGGCCTTCAGGGGCCCAATGAGCAGTTCTTC
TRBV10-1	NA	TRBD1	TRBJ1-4	CASSPGQNEKLFF	TGCGCCAGCAGTCCGGGACAGAATGAAAAACTGTTTTTT
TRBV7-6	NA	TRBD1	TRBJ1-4	CASSAIYSQAGGKLFF	TGTGCCAGCAGCGCTATTTATTCCCAGGCAGGGGGGAAACTGTTTTTT
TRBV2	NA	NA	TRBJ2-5	CTSKTQYF	TGTACGAGTAAGACCCAGTACTTC